This record covers a single T cell receptor (beta chain). CDR1 and CDR2 (germline): KGHDR, SFDVKD. The CDR3 totals 17 residues. Trimming cost V 4 bases and J 6 bases; bases outside gene matches: 9. This specimen belongs to a study of blood T cell repertoires in COVID-19. Some clones are missing from TCRdb's copy, which holds only in-frame ones; the method was immunoSEQ multiplex PCR. The sample includes around 300,000 clones, about 89% of them seen just once. The sequencing sample was made of peripheral blood. The V and J genes are TRBV24-1 and TRBJ2-1, with 12 bases matching TRBD1. The source of this sequence is a man in his fifties with acute or convalescent COVID-19. Here the CDR3 DNA reads TGTGCCACCAGTGACCCACGGGACAGGGGGCGCGGCAATGAGCAGTTCTTC. This sequence encodes CATSDPRDRGRGNEQFF.